This T cell receptor beta chain was identified during a study of blood T cell repertoires in COVID-19 (dated by TCRdb to about 2020). For the study in its entirety: The collaborator samples originated in the United States, Italy and Spain and spanned the acute and convalescent phases of COVID-19. The material from the prospective study consisted of cDNA or gDNA derived from T cells, B-cell-depleted T cells, or PBMCs. Deeply sampled blood TCRbeta repertoires from subjects exposed to, actively infected with, or recovered from COVID-19 were included in the dataset. The repertoires were released in a freely available public database meant as a resource for research on the immune response to SARS-CoV-2. The samples were drawn from two sources: the first 160 participants of the ongoing ImmuneRACE study, and fewer than 1,500 subjects contributed by 6 global collaborators. The sample metadata nearly always contained a de-identified subject ID, COVID-19 status, age in years and sex. Where available, HLA class I and class II types were obtained from metadata supplied by the sample provider rather than from assay-based typing.

One collaborating source in Seattle enrolled patients during active infection and followed them longitudinally through the course of disease. Each collaborating institution followed its own protocols to collect whole blood in K2EDTA tubes. Collaborator samples were shipped for TCRbeta analysis as frozen whole blood, isolated PBMCs, or DNA extracted from either sample type. The CDR3 spans 18 residues, from the cysteine through the phenylalanine. The entry retains the CDR3 DNA only, 54 bases that are in frame from base 1. From a lookup of the germline V gene, CDR1 and CDR2 are LGHNA and YSLEER. After removal of 0 bases from V and 0 bases from J, the junction retains 9 bases not matched to a gene. The immunoSEQ Assay, a bias-controlled multiplex PCR, was used to amplify TCRbeta CDR3 regions from genomic DNA. Turning to the authors' computational methods: Within the assay, amplification of reference gene primers was used to estimate how many nucleated cells each sample contained. To quantify the absolute abundance of each unique TCRbeta CDR3 rearrangement, sequence reads were collapsed and filtered. For each sample, productive Simpson clonality was calculated as the square root of Simpson's diversity index over productive rearrangements. The table was pulled from immuneACCESS by TCRdb, which kept in-frame rearrangements only. Such tables lose some clones; where checked, under half of the loss comes from unresolved V genes, and the rest has no known cause. V and J calls plus clone size are reproduced from that table; the DNA served to infer D and trimming. The sample table contains about 410,000 clones; only one count was recorded for roughly 90% of them. The top ten constitute roughly 1.4% of the sample.

Note on this clone: It has no known antigen specificity. It has no much larger one-base neighbor in the sample; base qualities were not kept.

The study at large found these results: The amount of clinical and demographic metadata varied by source and participant and was provided uncurated.

The specimen was peripheral blood. This chain is built from TRBV4-3 and TRBJ2-3, with 7 bases matching TRBD1. The clonotype was recovered from a woman between 35 and 50 years old with COVID-19, enrolled during active disease. The sequenced DNA is TGCGCCAGCAGCCAAGATCTAAGGGACAGTCTAAGCACAGATACGCAGTATTTT. It specifies CASSQDLRDSLSTDTQYF.